This is a list of T cell receptor beta chains from one sample in a study of blood T cell repertoires in COVID-19. TCRdb keeps only in-frame clones here, not all; method: immunoSEQ multiplex PCR. Of some 200,000 clones in the sample, 86% were seen once. The sample was PBMCs or T cells enriched from blood (not recorded which). These TCRs come from a woman between 40 and 50 years old with acute COVID-19. Both conserved end residues are part of each CDR3.

TRBJ1-3 | TRBV2 | CASSQDSSGNTIYF
TRBJ2-1 | TRBV9 | CASSVGTGKVSTEQFF
TRBJ2-3 | TRBV5-1 | CASSLGTRFTDTQYF
TRBJ1-6 | TRBV6-5 | CASSKTGHGGSPLHF
TRBJ1-3 | TRBV7-2 | CASSARQGARGNTIYF
TRBJ1-2 | TRBV12-3/TRBV12-4 | CASSPTGFYGYTF
TRBJ1-5 | TRBV7-2 | CASSSAPGRGSNQPQHF
TRBJ1-1 | TRBV5-4 | CASSRGQGAQTEAFF
TRBJ1-1 | TRBV29-1 | CSVEGQGDTEAFF
TRBJ1-5 | TRBV5-5 | CASSAGTGSQPQHF
TRBJ1-2 | TRBV27 | CASKPDRAPNYGYTF
TRBJ1-2 | TRBV6-1 | CASSEANRGYGYTF
TRBJ1-2 | TRBV6-2/TRBV6-3 | CASSYWEKDYGYTF
TRBJ2-7 | TRBV9 | CASSPRLVSYEQYF
TRBJ2-1 | TRBV29-1 | CSVVGTGGDEQFF
TRBJ1-1 | TRBV10-3 | CAISEGQPNTEAFF
TRBJ2-5 | TRBV19 | CASSNRGYPETQYF
TRBJ1-6 | TRBV3-1/TRBV3-2 | CASSPGQPFNSPLHF
TRBJ2-2 | TRBV6-2/TRBV6-3 | CASSYFTAGGLTGELFF
TRBJ1-2 | TRBV6-5 | CASRRTETPFYGYTF
TRBJ1-1 | TRBV2 | CASSVSQGDPEAFF
TRBJ1-2 | TRBV13 | CASSLGFRRINYGYTF
TRBJ2-3 | TRBV7-9 | CASSCTRLAGTPDTQYF
TRBJ1-2 | TRBV7-9 | CASGGIGLGYGYTF
TRBJ1-3 | TRBV9 | CASSPSRGSGNTIYF
TRBJ1-5 | TRBV12-2 | CASRLVGGRDREKNQPQHF
TRBJ1-3 | TRBV11-2 | CASSSDRGRDTIYF
TRBJ1-2 | TRBV11-2 | CASSSYRDRSYGYTF
TRBJ2-7 | TRBV12-3/TRBV12-4 | CASRSGTVYEQYF
TRBJ1-5 | TRBV2 | CASSLGQLSNQPQHF
TRBJ2-3 | TRBV7-9 | CASSLAGHPTDTQYF
TRBJ2-5 | TRBV5-8 | CASSFVVGQGEETQYF
TRBJ2-2 | TRBV9 | CASSVVQGVSGELFF
TRBJ1-2 | TRBV2 | CASSDGQGLDGYTF
TRBJ1-1 | TRBV7-3 | CASSNTGGREGPEAFF
TRBJ1-6 | TRBV7-9 | CASSAGGRDRGGGSPLHF
TRBJ2-3 | TRBV7-2 | CASSLGLRRGTDTQYF
TRBJ1-5 | TRBV7-2 | CASSRSVGAGQPQHF
TRBJ2-5 | TRBV6-5 | CASSYSRGPEETQYF
TRBJ1-3 | TRBV3-1/TRBV3-2 | CASSQLWGQGSSGNTIYF
TRBJ1-6 | TRBV7-3 | CASSPQGGVLSPLHF
TRBJ2-2 | TRBV5-8 | CASSLGTARTGELFF
TRBJ1-5 | TRBV27 | CASSFSGSNQPQHF
TRBJ1-2 | TRBV6-5 | CASSHRGEYYGYTF
TRBJ1-2 | TRBV11-1 | CASSPTSRGDYGYTF
TRBJ2-1 | TRBV10-3 | CAISELAGAYNEQFF
TRBJ1-3 | TRBV7-2 | CASSLPRRGGNTIYF
TRBJ2-2 | TRBV24-1 | CATSDPRTGSTGELFF
TRBJ2-3 | TRBV19 | CASSKSSGGYNPSLTTQYF
TRBJ2-1 | TRBV28 | CASSPPQGSGGRNEQFF